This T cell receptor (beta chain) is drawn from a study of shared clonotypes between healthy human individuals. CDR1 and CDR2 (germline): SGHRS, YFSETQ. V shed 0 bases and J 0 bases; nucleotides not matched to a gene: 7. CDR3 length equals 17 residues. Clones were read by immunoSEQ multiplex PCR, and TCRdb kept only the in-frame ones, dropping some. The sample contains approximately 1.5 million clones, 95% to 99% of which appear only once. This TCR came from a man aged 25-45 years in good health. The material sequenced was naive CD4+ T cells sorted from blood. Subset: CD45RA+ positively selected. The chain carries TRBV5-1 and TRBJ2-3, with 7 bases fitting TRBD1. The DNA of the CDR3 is TGCGCCAGCAGCTTGGGGGGCCTGACAGGGAGCACAGATACGCAGTATTTT. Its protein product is CASSLGGLTGSTDTQYF.